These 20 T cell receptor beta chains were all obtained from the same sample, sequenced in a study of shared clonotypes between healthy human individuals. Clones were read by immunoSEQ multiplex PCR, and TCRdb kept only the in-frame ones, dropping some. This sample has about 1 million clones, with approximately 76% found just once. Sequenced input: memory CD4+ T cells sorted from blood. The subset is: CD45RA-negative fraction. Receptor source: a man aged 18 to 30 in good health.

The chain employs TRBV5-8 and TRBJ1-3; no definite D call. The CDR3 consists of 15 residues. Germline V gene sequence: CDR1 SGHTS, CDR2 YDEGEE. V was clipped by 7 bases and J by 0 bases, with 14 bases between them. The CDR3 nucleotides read TGTGCCAGCGCTCGCGAAGGAAGCTCTGGAAACACCATATATTTT. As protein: CASAREGSSGNTIYF.

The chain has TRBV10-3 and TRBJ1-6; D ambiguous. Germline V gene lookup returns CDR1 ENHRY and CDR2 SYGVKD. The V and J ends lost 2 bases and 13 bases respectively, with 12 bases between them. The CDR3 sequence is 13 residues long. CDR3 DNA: TGTGCCATCAGTGAGCCGGCAGGAGGTCCCCTCCACTTT. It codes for CAISEPAGGPLHF.

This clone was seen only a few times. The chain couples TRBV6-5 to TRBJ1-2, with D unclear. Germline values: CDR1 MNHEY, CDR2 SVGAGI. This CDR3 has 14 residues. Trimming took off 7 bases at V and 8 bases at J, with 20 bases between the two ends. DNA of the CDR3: TGTGCCAGCACCCCCTCGTGGGCGCCCTCCGGCTACACCTTC. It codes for CASTPSWAPSGYTF.

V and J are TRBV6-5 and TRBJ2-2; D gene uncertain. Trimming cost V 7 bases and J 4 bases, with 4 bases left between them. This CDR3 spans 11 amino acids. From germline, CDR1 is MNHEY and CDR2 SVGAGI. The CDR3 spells CASMSTGELFF. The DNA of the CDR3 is TGTGCCAGCATGAGCACCGGGGAGCTGTTTTTT.

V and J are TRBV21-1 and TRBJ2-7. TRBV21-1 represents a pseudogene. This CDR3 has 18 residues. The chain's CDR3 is CASSKGNVPIGKGYEQYF. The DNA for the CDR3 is TGTGCCAGCAGCAAAGGAAATGTCCCAATTGGTAAGGGCTACGAGCAGTACTTC.

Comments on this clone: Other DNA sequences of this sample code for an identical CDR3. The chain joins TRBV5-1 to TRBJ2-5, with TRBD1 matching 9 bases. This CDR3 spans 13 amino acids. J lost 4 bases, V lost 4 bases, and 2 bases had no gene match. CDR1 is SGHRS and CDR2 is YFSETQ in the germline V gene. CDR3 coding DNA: TGCGCCAGCAGCCGGACAGGGGCAGAGACCCAGTACTTC. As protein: CASSRTGAETQYF.

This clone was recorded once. CDR3 residues: CASSSASGTSSYEQYF. The CDR3 DNA sequence: TGTGCCAGCAGTTCCGCTAGCGGGACTAGCTCCTACGAGCAGTACTTC. The V and J genes are TRBV27 and TRBJ2-7; 9 nucleotides agree with TRBD2. Germline V CDR1 and CDR2: MNHEY, SMNVEV (reference sequence). The CDR3 covers 16 residues. Trimming at V came to 4 bases and at J to 0 bases, leaving 7 bases not matched to a gene.

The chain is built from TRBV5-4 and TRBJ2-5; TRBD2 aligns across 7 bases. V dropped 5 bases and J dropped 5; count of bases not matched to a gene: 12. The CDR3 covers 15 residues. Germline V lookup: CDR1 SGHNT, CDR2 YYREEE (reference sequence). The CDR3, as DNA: TGTGCCAGCAGTTTCGGACTAGAATATGTGGAGACCCAGTACTTC. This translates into CASSFGLEYVETQYF.

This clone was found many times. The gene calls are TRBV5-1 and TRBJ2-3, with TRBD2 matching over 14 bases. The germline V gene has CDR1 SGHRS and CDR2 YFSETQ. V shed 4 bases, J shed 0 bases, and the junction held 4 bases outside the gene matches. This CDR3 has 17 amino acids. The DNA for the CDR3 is TGCGCCAGCAGCAGGACTAGCGGGGGGCCTAGCACAGATACGCAGTATTTT. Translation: CASSRTSGGPSTDTQYF.

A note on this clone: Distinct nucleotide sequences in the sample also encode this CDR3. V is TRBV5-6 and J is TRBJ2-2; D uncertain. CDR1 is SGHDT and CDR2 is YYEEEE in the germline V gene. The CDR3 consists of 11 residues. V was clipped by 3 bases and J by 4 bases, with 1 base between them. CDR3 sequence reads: CASSSTGELFF. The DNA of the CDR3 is TGTGCCAGCAGCTCCACCGGGGAGCTGTTTTTT. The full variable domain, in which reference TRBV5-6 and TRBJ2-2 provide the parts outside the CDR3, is DAGVTQSPTHLIKTRGQQVTLRCSPKSGHDTVSWYQQALGQGPQFIFQYYEEEERQRGNFPDRFSGHQFPNYSSELNVNALLLGDSALYLCASSSTGELFFGEGSRLTVL.

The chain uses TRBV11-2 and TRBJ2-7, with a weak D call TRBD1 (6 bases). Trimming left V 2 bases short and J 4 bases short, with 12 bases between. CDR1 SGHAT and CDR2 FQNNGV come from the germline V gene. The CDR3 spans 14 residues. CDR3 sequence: CASSLTGSGYEQYF. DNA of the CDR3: TGTGCCAGCAGCTTAACAGGGTCTGGGTACGAGCAGTACTTC. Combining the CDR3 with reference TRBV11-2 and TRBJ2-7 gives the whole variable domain EAGVAQSPRYKIIEKRQSVAFWCNPISGHATLYWYQQILGQGPKLLIQFQNNGVVDDSQLPKDRFSAERLKGVDSTLKIQPAKLEDSAVYLCASSLTGSGYEQYFGPGTRLTVT.

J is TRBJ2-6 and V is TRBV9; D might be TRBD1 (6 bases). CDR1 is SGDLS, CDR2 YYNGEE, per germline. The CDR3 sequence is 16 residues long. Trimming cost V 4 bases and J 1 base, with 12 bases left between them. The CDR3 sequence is CASSPRTGSGANVLTF. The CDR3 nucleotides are TGTGCCAGCAGCCCCCGCACAGGGTCTGGGGCCAACGTCCTGACTTTC.

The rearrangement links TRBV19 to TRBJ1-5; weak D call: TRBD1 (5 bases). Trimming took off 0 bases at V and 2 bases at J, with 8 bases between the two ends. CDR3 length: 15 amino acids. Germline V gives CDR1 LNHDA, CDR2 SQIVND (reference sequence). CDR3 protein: CASSIDGGRNQPQHF. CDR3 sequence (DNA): TGTGCCAGTAGTATAGACGGGGGTCGCAATCAGCCCCAGCATTTT.

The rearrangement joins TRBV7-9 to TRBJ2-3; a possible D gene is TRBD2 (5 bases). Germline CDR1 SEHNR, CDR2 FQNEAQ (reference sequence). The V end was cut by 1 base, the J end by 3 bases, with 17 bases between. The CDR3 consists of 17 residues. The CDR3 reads CASSLGLRGERTDTQYF. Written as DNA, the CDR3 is TGTGCCAGCAGCTTAGGTCTTCGGGGAGAGCGGACAGATACGCAGTATTTT.

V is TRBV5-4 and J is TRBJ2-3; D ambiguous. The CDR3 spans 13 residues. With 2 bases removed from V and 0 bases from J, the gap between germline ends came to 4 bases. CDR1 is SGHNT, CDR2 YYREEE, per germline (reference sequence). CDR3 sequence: CASSLSSTDTQYF. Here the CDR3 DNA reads TGTGCCAGCAGCTTAAGTAGCACAGATACGCAGTATTTT. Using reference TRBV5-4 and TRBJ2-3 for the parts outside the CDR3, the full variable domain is ETGVTQSPTHLIKTRGQQVTLRCSSQSGHNTVSWYQQALGQGPQFIFQYYREEENGRGNFPPRFSGLQFPNYSSELNVNALELDDSALYLCASSLSSTDTQYFGPGTRLTVL.

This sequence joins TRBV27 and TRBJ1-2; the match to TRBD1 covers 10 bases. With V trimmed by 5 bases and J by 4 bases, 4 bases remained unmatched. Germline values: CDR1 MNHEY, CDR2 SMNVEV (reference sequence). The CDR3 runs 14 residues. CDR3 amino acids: CASSSGDRGYGYTF. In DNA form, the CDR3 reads TGTGCCAGCAGTAGCGGGGACAGGGGCTATGGCTACACCTTC.

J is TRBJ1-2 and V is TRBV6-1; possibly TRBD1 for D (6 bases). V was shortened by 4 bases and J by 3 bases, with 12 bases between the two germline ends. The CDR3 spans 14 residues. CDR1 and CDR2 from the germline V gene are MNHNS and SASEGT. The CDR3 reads CASSGNQGYYGYTF. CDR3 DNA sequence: TGTGCCAGCAGTGGAAATCAGGGGTACTATGGCTACACCTTC.

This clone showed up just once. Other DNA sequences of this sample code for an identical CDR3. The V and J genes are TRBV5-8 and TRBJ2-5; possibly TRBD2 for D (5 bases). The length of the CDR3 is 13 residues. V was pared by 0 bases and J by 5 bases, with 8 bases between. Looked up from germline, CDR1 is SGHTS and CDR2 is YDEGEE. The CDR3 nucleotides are TGTGCCAGCAGCTTGGCCGGGGTGGAGACCCAGTACTTC. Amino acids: CASSLAGVETQYF.

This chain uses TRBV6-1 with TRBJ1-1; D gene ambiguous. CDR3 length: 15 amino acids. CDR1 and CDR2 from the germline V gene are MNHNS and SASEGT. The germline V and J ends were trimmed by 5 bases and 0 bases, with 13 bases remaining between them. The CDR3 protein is CASSPYKEMNTEAFF. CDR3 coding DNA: TGTGCCAGCAGTCCGTACAAGGAGATGAACACTGAAGCTTTCTTT.

The CDR3 loop is CASSQDGPSGKNNEQFF. CDR3 sequence (DNA): TGCGCCAGCAGCCAAGATGGGCCTAGCGGTAAAAACAATGAGCAGTTCTTC. V gene TRBV4-1 combines with J gene TRBJ2-1, with 7 nucleotides matching TRBD2. V dropped 0 bases and J dropped 5; count of bases not matched to a gene: 10. The CDR3 is made up of 17 amino acids. From germline, CDR1 is MGHRA and CDR2 YSYEKL.